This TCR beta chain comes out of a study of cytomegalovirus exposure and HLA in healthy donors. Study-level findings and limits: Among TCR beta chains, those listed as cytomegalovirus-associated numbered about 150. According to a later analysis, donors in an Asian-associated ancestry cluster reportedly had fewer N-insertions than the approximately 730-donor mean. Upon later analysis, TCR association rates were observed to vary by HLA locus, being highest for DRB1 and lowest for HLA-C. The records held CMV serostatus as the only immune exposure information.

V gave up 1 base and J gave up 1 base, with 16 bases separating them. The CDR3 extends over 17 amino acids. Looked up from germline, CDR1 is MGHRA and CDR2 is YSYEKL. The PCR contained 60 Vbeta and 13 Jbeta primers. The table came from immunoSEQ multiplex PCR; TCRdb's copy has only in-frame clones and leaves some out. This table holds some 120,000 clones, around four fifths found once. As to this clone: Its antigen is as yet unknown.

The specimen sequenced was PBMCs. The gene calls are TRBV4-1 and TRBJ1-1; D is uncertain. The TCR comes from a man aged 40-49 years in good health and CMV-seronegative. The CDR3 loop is CASSQAYPSPQNTEAFF. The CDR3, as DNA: TGCGCCAGCAGCCAAGCGTACCCCTCCCCACAGAACACTGAAGCTTTCTTT.